This TCR beta chain was captured in a study of T cells in Graves' hyperthyroidism and ophthalmopathy. There were TCR beta CDR3 regions amplified from RNA transcripts. In the first-round RT-PCR of the TCR CDR3, the HTBI primer set was used. One entry per CDR3 protein results from TCRdb running MiXCR on the multiplex PCR reads. The sample has approximately 400,000 distinct CDR3 sequences, about 14% seen once. This clonotype was seen ten or more times. Researchers defined stable Graves' hyperthyroidism as no ophthalmopathy progression within 18 months. Uncontrolled infection, other autoimmune disease, pregnancy or lactation barred patients from enrollment. Clinical symptoms, serum thyroxine, TRAb, thyroid ultrasound and orbital computed tomography established diagnosis. Sequencing was carried out using blood. The TCR was taken from a woman aged 55-69 years with Graves' hyperthyroidism.

Here the CDR3 DNA reads TGTGCCAGCAGCAAGCTAGGCAAAAACTATGGCTACACCTTC. It codes for CASSKLGKNYGYTF. The genes are TRBV11-2 and TRBJ1-2; D remains ambiguous. Germline CDR1 and CDR2: SGHAT and FQNNGV. V lost 5 bases and J 2 bases, leaving 12 bases between the germline ends. CDR3 size: 14 residues.